These T cell receptor beta chains were read from a single sample in a study of neurological immune-mediated disorders. MiXCR was run by TCRdb on the 5' RACE reads, yielding one entry per CDR3 protein. The table has some 38,000 distinct CDR3 sequences, 11% seen once. The sequencing input was PBMCs. These receptors were obtained from a man in his 60s with HTLV-1-associated myelopathy (HAM/TSP). Both conserved end residues are part of each CDR3. The D gene is left open where the match is weak. Each size is once, few, many, or a class for an expanded clone.

J gene: TRBJ2-2
clone size: many
V gene: TRBV18
D gene: .
CDR3 protein: CASSPMNTGELFF
CDR3 DNA: TGTGCCAGCTCACCTATGAACACCGGGGAGCTGTTTTTT

J gene: TRBJ2-1
clone size: many
V gene: TRBV6-5
D gene: .
CDR3 protein: CASSYSSSPSNEQFF
CDR3 DNA: TGTGCCAGCAGTTACTCGAGCAGCCCCAGTAATGAGCAGTTCTTC

J gene: TRBJ1-1
clone size: many
V gene: TRBV20-1
D gene: .
CDR3 protein: CSARGGTRGTEAFF
CDR3 DNA: TGCAGTGCTAGAGGGGGCACGAGGGGAACTGAAGCTTTCTTT

J gene: TRBJ2-7
clone size: many
V gene: TRBV10-2
D gene: TRBD1
CDR3 protein: CASSVGTGYYEQYF
CDR3 DNA: TGCGCCAGCAGCGTCGGGACAGGCTACTACGAGCAGTACTTC

J gene: TRBJ2-7
clone size: many
V gene: TRBV4-1
D gene: .
CDR3 protein: CASSQDSGARYYYEQYF
CDR3 DNA: TGCGCCAGCAGCCAAGATTCGGGGGCCCGATACTATTACGAGCAGTACTTC

J gene: TRBJ1-6
clone size: many
V gene: TRBV11-3
D gene: .
CDR3 protein: CASSFMRNSPLHF
CDR3 DNA: TGTGCCAGCAGCTTTATGCGGAATTCACCCCTCCACTTT

J gene: TRBJ1-1
clone size: many
V gene: TRBV5-1
D gene: .
CDR3 protein: CASSLSGEIGTEAFF
CDR3 DNA: TGCGCCAGCAGCTTGTCAGGGGAAATAGGTACTGAAGCTTTCTTT

J gene: TRBJ1-1
clone size: many
V gene: TRBV7-9
D gene: .
CDR3 protein: CASRTPRNTEAFF
CDR3 DNA: TGTGCCAGTCGGACACCGAGGAACACTGAAGCTTTCTTT

J gene: TRBJ1-1
clone size: many
V gene: TRBV20-1
D gene: .
CDR3 protein: CSAAPNDWQTEAFF
CDR3 DNA: TGCAGTGCTGCACCGAACGACTGGCAGACGGAAGCTTTCTTT

J gene: TRBJ1-2
clone size: many
V gene: TRBV28
D gene: .
CDR3 protein: CASSLGGAAYGYTF
CDR3 DNA: TGTGCCAGCAGTTTGGGGGGGGCGGCCTATGGCTACACCTTC

J gene: TRBJ2-3
clone size: many
V gene: TRBV5-1
D gene: TRBD1
CDR3 protein: CASSVQGNTDTQYF
CDR3 DNA: TGCGCCAGCAGCGTACAGGGGAACACGGATACGCAGTATTTT

J gene: TRBJ2-3
clone size: many
V gene: TRBV10-3
D gene: TRBD1
CDR3 protein: CAISDIGQGKDTQYF
CDR3 DNA: TGTGCCATCAGTGATATTGGACAGGGTAAAGATACGCAGTATTTT

J gene: TRBJ1-6
clone size: many
V gene: TRBV6-5
D gene: TRBD1
CDR3 protein: CASTIQGGGSPLHF
CDR3 DNA: TGTGCCAGCACCATACAGGGGGGAGGCTCACCCCTCCACTTT

J gene: TRBJ2-1
clone size: many
V gene: TRBV11-2
D gene: .
CDR3 protein: CASSTTGSSYNEQFF
CDR3 DNA: TGTGCCAGCAGCACCACAGGGTCATCCTACAATGAGCAGTTCTTC

J gene: TRBJ2-3
clone size: many
V gene: TRBV20-1
D gene: TRBD2
CDR3 protein: CSATFTAGAKDTQYF
CDR3 DNA: TGCAGTGCTACTTTTACAGCGGGAGCGAAAGATACGCAGTATTTT